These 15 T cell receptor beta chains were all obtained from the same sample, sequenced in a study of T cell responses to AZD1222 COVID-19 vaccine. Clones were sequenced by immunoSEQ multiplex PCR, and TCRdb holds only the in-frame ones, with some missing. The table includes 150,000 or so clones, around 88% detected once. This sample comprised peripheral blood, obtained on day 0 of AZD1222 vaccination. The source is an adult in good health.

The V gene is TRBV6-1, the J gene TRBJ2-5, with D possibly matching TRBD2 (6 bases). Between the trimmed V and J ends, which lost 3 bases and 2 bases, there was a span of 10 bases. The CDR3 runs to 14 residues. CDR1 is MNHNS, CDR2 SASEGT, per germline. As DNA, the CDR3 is TGTGCCAGCAGTGAGGGTGGGACTCAAGAGACCCAGTACTTC. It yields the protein CASSEGGTQETQYF.

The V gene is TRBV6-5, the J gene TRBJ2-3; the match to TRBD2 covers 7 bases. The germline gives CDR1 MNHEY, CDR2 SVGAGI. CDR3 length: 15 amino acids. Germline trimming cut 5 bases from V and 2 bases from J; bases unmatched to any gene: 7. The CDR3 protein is CASSPQGGTTDTQYF. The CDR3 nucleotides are TGTGCCAGCAGTCCCCAGGGAGGGACCACAGATACGCAGTATTTT.

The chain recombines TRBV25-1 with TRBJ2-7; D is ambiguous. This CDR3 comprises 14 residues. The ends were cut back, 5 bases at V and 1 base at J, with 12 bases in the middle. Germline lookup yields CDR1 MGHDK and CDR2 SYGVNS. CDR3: CASSRRTQSYEQYF. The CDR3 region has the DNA TGTGCCAGCAGTCGAAGGACCCAATCCTACGAGCAGTACTTC.

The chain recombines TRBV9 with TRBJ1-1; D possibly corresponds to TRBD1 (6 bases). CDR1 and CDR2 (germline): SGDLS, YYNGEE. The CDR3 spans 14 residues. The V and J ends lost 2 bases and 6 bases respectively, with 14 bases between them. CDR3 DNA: TGTGCCAGCAGCGTGGGGTCAGGGGCTTCTGAAGCTTTCTTT. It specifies CASSVGSGASEAFF.

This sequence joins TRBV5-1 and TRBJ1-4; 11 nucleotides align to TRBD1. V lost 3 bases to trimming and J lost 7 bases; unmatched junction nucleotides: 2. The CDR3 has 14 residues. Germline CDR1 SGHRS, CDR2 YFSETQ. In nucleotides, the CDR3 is TGCGCCAGCAGCTCCGGGACAGGGGGTGAAAAACTGTTTTTT. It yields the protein CASSSGTGGEKLFF.

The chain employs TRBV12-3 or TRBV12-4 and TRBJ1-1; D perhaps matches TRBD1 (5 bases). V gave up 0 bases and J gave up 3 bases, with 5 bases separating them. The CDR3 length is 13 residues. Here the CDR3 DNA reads TGTGCCAGCAGTTTAGCGGGGGACACTGAAGCTTTCTTT. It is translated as CASSLAGDTEAFF.

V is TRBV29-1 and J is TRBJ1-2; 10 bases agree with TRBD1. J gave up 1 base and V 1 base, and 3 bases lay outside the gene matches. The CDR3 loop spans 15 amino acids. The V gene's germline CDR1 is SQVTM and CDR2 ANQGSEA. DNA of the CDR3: TGCAGCGTTGAAGTCGGGACAGGGGTTAACTATGGCTACACCTTC. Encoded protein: CSVEVGTGVNYGYTF.

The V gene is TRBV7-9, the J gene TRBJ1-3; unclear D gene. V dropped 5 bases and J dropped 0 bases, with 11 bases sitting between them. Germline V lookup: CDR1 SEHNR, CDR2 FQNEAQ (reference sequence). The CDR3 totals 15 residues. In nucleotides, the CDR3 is TGTGCCAGCAGCGAACCGACGGACTCTGGAAACACCATATATTTT. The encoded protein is CASSEPTDSGNTIYF.

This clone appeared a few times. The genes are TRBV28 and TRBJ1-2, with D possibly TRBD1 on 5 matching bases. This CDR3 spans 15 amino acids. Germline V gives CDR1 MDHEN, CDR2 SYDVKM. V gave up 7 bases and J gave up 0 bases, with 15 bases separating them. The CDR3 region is CASISFGGANYGYTF. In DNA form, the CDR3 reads TGTGCCAGCATCAGTTTTGGGGGGGCTAACTATGGCTACACCTTC.

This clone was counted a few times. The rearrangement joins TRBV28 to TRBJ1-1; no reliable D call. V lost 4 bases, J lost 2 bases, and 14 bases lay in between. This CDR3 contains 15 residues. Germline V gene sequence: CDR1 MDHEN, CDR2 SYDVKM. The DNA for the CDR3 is TGTGCCAGCAGTTCGGCTTTGGGGATTAACACTGAAGCTTTCTTT. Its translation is CASSSALGINTEAFF.

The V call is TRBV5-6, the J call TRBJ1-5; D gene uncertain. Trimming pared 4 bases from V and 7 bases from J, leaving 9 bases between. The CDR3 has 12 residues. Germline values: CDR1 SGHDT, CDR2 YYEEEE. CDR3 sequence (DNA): TGTGCCAGCAGCCGGATAGGCCAGCCCCAGCATTTT. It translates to CASSRIGQPQHF.

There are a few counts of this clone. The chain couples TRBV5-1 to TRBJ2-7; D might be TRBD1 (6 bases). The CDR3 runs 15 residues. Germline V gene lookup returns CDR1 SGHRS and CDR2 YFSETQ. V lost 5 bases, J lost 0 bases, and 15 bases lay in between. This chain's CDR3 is CASSWTDFSSYEQYF. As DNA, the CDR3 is TGCGCCAGCAGTTGGACAGACTTTAGCTCCTACGAGCAGTACTTC.

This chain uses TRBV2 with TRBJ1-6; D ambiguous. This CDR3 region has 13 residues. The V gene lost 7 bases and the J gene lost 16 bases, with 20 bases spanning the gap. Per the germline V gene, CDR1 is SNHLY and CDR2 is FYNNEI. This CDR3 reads CASNRGTPNTLHF. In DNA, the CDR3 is TGTGCCAGCAATCGCGGAACACCGAACACACTCCACTTT.

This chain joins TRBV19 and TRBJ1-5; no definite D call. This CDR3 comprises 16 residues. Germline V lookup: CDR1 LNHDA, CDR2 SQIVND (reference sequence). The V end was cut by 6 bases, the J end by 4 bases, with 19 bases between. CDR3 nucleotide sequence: TGTGCCAGTAGAACGCAATTGGATCCGATTAATCAGCCCCAGCATTTT. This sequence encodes CASRTQLDPINQPQHF.

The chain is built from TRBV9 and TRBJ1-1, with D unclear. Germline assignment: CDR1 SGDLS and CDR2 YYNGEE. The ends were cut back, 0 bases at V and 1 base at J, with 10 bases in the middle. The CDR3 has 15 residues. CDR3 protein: CASSVDPQANTEAFF. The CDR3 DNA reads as TGTGCCAGCAGCGTAGACCCACAAGCGAACACTGAAGCTTTCTTT.